This T cell receptor beta chain was profiled in a study of OX40 agonist ivuxolimab in advanced cancers. Libraries were prepared by immunoSEQ multiplex PCR; TCRdb keeps only in-frame clonotypes and omits some of them. Altogether 25,000 to 35,000 clones are present, about 90% being singletons, with the ten largest covering about 16%. Points on this clone: Other DNA sequences in the sample encode the same CDR3.

This CDR3 is built from 13 residues. V was shortened by 2 bases and J by 4 bases, with 6 bases between the two germline ends. Germline V CDR1 and CDR2: MNHEY, SMNVEV (reference sequence). This clonotype was obtained from an adult with an advanced solid tumor such as melanoma, head and neck, liver or kidney cancer. This material consisted of CD4+ or CD8+ T cells sorted from blood, taken in a trial of the OX40 agonist ivuxolimab. This chain links TRBV27 with TRBJ2-1; tentatively, D is TRBD1 or TRBD2 (5 bases each). CDR3 coding DNA: TGTGCCAGCAGTTTAGGGGGATACAATGAGCAGTTCTTC. It yields the protein CASSLGGYNEQFF.